The next 20 T cell receptor beta chains were all read from a single sample in a study of cytomegalovirus exposure and HLA in healthy donors. It was with 60 Vbeta and 13 Jbeta primers that the PCR ran. Only in-frame clones appear in the TCRdb table, and some are missing; sequencing was by immunoSEQ multiplex PCR. The sample lists around 80,000 clones; about 9.4% were seen once. What was sequenced was PBMCs. These receptors were collected from a man aged 55 to 70 in good health and CMV-seropositive.

This clone was found a few times. The CDR3 nucleotides are TGTGCCTGGACCCCGGGACAGCTTAGCACAGATACGCAGTATTTT. Encoded protein: CAWTPGQLSTDTQYF. The chain couples TRBV30 to TRBJ2-3; 7 bases agree with TRBD1. The V gene end was trimmed by 4 bases and the J gene end by 0 bases; junction bases not matched to a gene: 7. The CDR3 extends over 15 amino acids. From germline, CDR1 is GTSNPN and CDR2 SVGIG (reference sequence).

CDR3: CASSQTRKPGLPGEKLFF. The CDR3 DNA reads as TGTGCCAGCAGCCAGACACGAAAACCGGGACTACCGGGGGAAAAACTGTTTTTT. V gene TRBV7-9 combines with J gene TRBJ1-4, with a weak D call TRBD1 (5 bases). The CDR3 length is 18 residues. Looked up from germline, CDR1 is SEHNR and CDR2 is FQNEAQ (reference sequence). Between the trimmed V and J ends, which lost 5 bases and 8 bases, there was a span of 27 bases.

There are a few counts of this clone. V gene TRBV10-1 combines with J gene TRBJ1-5; possibly TRBD1 for D (5 bases). Germline V gives CDR1 WNHNN, CDR2 SYGVQD (reference sequence). The V and J ends lost 6 bases and 5 bases respectively, with 8 bases between them. The CDR3 totals 12 residues. DNA of the CDR3: TGCGCCAGCAGCGAAGGGGATCAGCCCCAGCATTTT. The encoded protein is CASSEGDQPQHF.

The table lists this clone with a few counts. The chain has TRBV30 and TRBJ2-7; 9 bases agree with TRBD1. The CDR3 consists of 13 residues. Germline V gene sequence: CDR1 GTSNPN, CDR2 SVGIG (reference sequence). V trimming: 2 bases; J trimming: 9 bases; junction bases outside the gene matches: 8. In nucleotides, the CDR3 is TGTGCCTGGAGTAGGGGACAGGGTTCCGGGCAGTACGTC. Translated: CAWSRGQGSGQYV.

This clone has a count of ten or more. The genes are TRBV6-1 and TRBJ2-7; 7 positions match TRBD1. Trimming cost V 2 bases and J 3 bases; bases outside gene matches: 13. This CDR3 contains 17 residues. Germline CDR1 reads MNHNS; CDR2 reads SASEGT. In DNA form, the CDR3 reads TGTGCCAGCAGTGAATTTAGCACCCCCGGGACAGACTACGAGCAGTACTTC. Translating gives CASSEFSTPGTDYEQYF.

The chain uses TRBV28 and TRBJ2-6; 7 bases agree with TRBD2. The CDR3 sequence is 16 residues long. Germline lookup yields CDR1 MDHEN and CDR2 SYDVKM. The J segment lost 0 bases and the V segment lost 8 bases, leaving 7 bases of the junction unmatched. The CDR3 reads CASRAGSSSGANVLTF. In DNA form, the CDR3 reads TGTGCCAGCCGAGCGGGATCGAGCTCTGGGGCCAACGTCCTGACTTTC.

This clone was seen a handful of times. This sequence joins TRBV28 and TRBJ1-4; 8 bases line up with TRBD1. After removal of 7 bases from V and 5 bases from J, the junction contained 0 bases not matched to a gene. This CDR3 comprises 12 residues. Germline CDR1 and CDR2: MDHEN and SYDVKM. This chain's CDR3 is CASTGGNEKLFF. The CDR3 nucleotides are TGTGCCAGCACAGGGGGCAATGAAAAACTGTTTTTT.

This clone appeared a few times. The chain combines TRBV4-2 with TRBJ2-1; 7 nucleotides agree with TRBD2. This CDR3 region has 16 residues. The V and J ends lost 0 bases and 3 bases, in that order; junction bases with no gene match: 5. The germline V gene has CDR1 LGHNA and CDR2 YNFKEQ. The CDR3: CASSQDLGGGYNEQFF. CDR3 nucleotides: TGTGCCAGCAGCCAAGATCTGGGCGGGGGCTACAATGAGCAGTTCTTC.

This clone was counted a few times. This sequence joins TRBV7-9 and TRBJ1-5; tentative D call: TRBD1 (6 bases). The CDR3 has 13 amino acids. Looked up from germline, CDR1 is SEHNR and CDR2 is FQNEAQ (reference sequence). V was cut by 3 bases and J by 4 bases, with 7 bases left in between. The CDR3 sequence: CASSFTGNQPQHF. DNA of the CDR3: TGTGCCAGCAGCTTTACAGGGAATCAGCCCCAGCATTTT. Combining the CDR3 with reference TRBV7-9 and TRBJ1-5 gives the whole variable domain DTGVSQNPRHKITKRGQNVTFRCDPISEHNRLYWYRQTLGQGPEFLTYFQNEAQLEKSRLLSDRFSAERPKGSFSTLEIQRTEQGDSAMYLCASSFTGNQPQHFGDGTRLSIL.

In its sample, this clone was seen many times. J is TRBJ2-7 and V is TRBV15, with 7 bases lining up with TRBD2. V shed 0 bases, J shed 1 base, and the junction held 9 bases outside the gene matches. The germline V gene encodes CDR1 LNHNV and CDR2 YYDKDF (reference sequence). The CDR3 spans 17 residues. The CDR3, as DNA: TGTGCCACCAGCAGAGATTGGGAGGGGAAGGGGTCCTACGAGCAGTACTTC. It is translated as CATSRDWEGKGSYEQYF.

This clone appeared a few times. This chain joins TRBV19 and TRBJ2-2, with 9 bases aligning to TRBD1. The trim removed 3 bases at V and 3 bases at J, leaving 11 bases unmatched. CDR3 length: 18 residues. Per the germline V gene, CDR1 is LNHDA and CDR2 is SQIVND (reference sequence). The CDR3 DNA is TGTGCCAGTAGTATTAACCGGGACAGGGTGGGAGACACCGGGGAGCTGTTTTTT. The encoded protein is CASSINRDRVGDTGELFF.

The count of this clone is one. The chain joins TRBV5-1 to TRBJ2-1, with TRBD1 matching 7 bases. The junction had 15 bases not matched to a gene; V was cut back by 3 bases and J by 6 bases. CDR3 length: 17 residues. Germline-derived CDR1 and CDR2 are SGHRS and YFSETQ. CDR3 nucleotides: TGCGCCAGCAGCTACTTACCCCCGGACAGGAAAGTCAATGAGCAGTTCTTC. It codes for CASSYLPPDRKVNEQFF.

This clone turned up a few times. The rearrangement uses TRBV18 and TRBJ2-3; 13 positions agree with TRBD2. With 5 bases clipped from V and 6 bases from J, the junction kept 5 bases outside the gene matches. This CDR3 comprises 15 residues. Germline assignment: CDR1 KGHSH and CDR2 LQKENI. The CDR3 DNA reads as TGTGCCAGCTCAAGGACTAGCGGGGGTTTGGATACGCAGTATTTT. This sequence encodes CASSRTSGGLDTQYF.

The genes are TRBV7-6 and TRBJ2-5; 9 nucleotides match TRBD1. There are 16 residues in the CDR3. CDR1 and CDR2 from the germline V gene are SGHVS and FNYEAQ. V lost 5 bases and J lost 4; bases outside the gene matches: 11. CDR3 residues: CASSSSGQGSPETQYF. CDR3 DNA sequence: TGTGCCAGCAGCAGTTCGGGACAGGGATCTCCAGAGACCCAGTACTTC.

This clone came up a few times. The chain links TRBV6-4 to TRBJ1-4; 7 nucleotides match TRBD1. After removal of 11 bases from V and 2 bases from J, the junction contained 11 bases not matched to a gene. CDR1 and CDR2 (germline): MRHNA, SNTAGT. The CDR3 totals 15 residues. CDR3 nucleotide sequence: TGTGCCGCTTGGATTGGGGGACAGACTAATGAAAAACTGTTTTTT. This encodes CAAWIGGQTNEKLFF.

The chain couples TRBV12-2 to TRBJ1-2; the table gives TRBD1 as D, unverified against the DNA. TRBV12-2 is termed a pseudogene. The CDR3 covers 17 residues. As DNA, the CDR3 is TGTGCAAGTCGCCTGGGATTGGGGCCCTCCCGAAGCTATGGCTACACCTTC. It specifies CASRLGLGPSRSYGYTF.

The V gene is TRBV5-1, the J gene TRBJ2-3, with a tentative D call TRBD1 (6 bases). Germline V gene lookup returns CDR1 SGHRS and CDR2 YFSETQ. CDR3 size: 12 residues. Trimming cost V 5 bases and J 3 bases, with 7 bases left between them. CDR3 amino acids: CASSTGTDTQYF. Here the CDR3 DNA reads TGCGCCAGCAGTACAGGGACAGATACGCAGTATTTT.

The table lists this clone with a few counts. The genes are TRBV28 and TRBJ2-7, with TRBD1 as a possible D gene (6 bases). CDR1 and CDR2 (germline): MDHEN, SYDVKM. Trimming pared 4 bases from V and 3 bases from J, leaving 10 bases between. There are 13 residues in the CDR3. Written as DNA, the CDR3 is TGTGCCAGCAGTTCGGACAGCCTCTACGAGCAGTACTTC. This translates into CASSSDSLYEQYF. Complete variable domain (other parts from reference TRBV28 and TRBJ2-7): DVKVTQSSRYLVKRTGEKVFLECVQDMDHENMFWYRQDPGLGLRLIYFSYDVKMKEKGDIPEGYSVSREKKERFSLILESASTNQTSMYLCASSSDSLYEQYFGPGTRLTVT.

The chain employs TRBV29-1 and TRBJ1-3; perhaps TRBD1 as D (5 bases). The V and J ends lost 7 bases and 1 base respectively, with 14 bases between them. Germline V CDR1 and CDR2: SQVTM, ANQGSEA. The CDR3 spans 14 residues. This CDR3 reads CSAYRSGSGNTIYF. DNA for the CDR3: TGCAGCGCCTACAGATCAGGGTCTGGAAACACCATATATTTT.

The V gene is TRBV14, the J gene TRBJ2-5; 9 nucleotides align to TRBD2. The CDR3 length is 16 residues. Germline V lookup: CDR1 SGHDN, CDR2 FVKESK. Losses at the gene ends were 1 base for V and 5 bases for J; bases not matched to a gene: 8. The CDR3, as DNA: TGTGCCAGCAGCCAAGTTCCAGCGGGGGGCAGGGAGACCCAGTACTTC. It is translated as CASSQVPAGGRETQYF.